These T cell receptor beta chains were read from a single sample in a study of cytomegalovirus exposure and HLA in healthy donors. Some clones are missing from TCRdb's copy, which holds only in-frame ones; the method was immunoSEQ multiplex PCR. This sample has 110,000 to 150,000 clones, with roughly 80% found just once. Material for sequencing was PBMCs. These TCRs come from a man between 35 and 55 years old in good health and CMV-seropositive. The conserved cysteine and the conserved F or W are not part of the CDR3 here. Some rows mark clone size as missing; the rest say once, few, many or name a class of expanded clone.

J	size	V	CDR3
TRBJ2-7	-	TRBV10-1	ASSPDRGTHEQY
TRBJ1-3	-	TRBV7-8	ASSSQGAAGNTIY
TRBJ1-2	-	TRBV2	ASSTGNNYGYT
TRBJ2-7	-	TRBV6-1	ASSEAPWSYSEQY
TRBJ1-3	-	TRBV5-5	ASSLVGAGNTIY
TRBJ2-7	-	TRBV5-4	ASSRGAGAAYEQY
TRBJ2-3	-	TRBV29-1	SVSPPTSGATDTQY
TRBJ1-2	-	TRBV19	ASSPGGRSYGYT
TRBJ2-3	-	TRBV29-1	SWSTSGASSQY
TRBJ2-6	-	TRBV6-5	ASSLSPGANVLT
TRBJ1-2	-	TRBV6-5	ASRRDRWDGYT
TRBJ2-3	-	TRBV15	ATSRDSFAGTDTQY
TRBJ2-7	few	TRBV27	ASSFRGSNEQY
TRBJ1-5	-	TRBV19	ASSIRARAAGGQPQH
TRBJ2-6	-	TRBV5-4	ASTPAATNPSGANVLT
TRBJ1-6	-	TRBV6-1	ASSVDRTSYNSPLH
TRBJ2-7	few	TRBV23-1	ASSPSYGYEQY
TRBJ1-2	-	TRBV4-2	ASSQDGGYGYT
TRBJ1-2	-	TRBV12-2	ASRLAIVQGYGYT
TRBJ1-6	-	TRBV15	ATGGNTGMTGRPLH
TRBJ2-7	-	TRBV5-5	ASSPRGLEQY
TRBJ2-1	once	TRBV5-1	ASSLALAGGGEQF
TRBJ2-1	-	TRBV10-3	AISFGGRDYHHGSYNEQF
TRBJ2-5	-	TRBV5-1	ASSTAVLQETQY
TRBJ2-7	-	TRBV7-9	ASSLAQGLPYEQY
TRBJ2-5	-	TRBV5-1	ASSLHRSDEETQY
TRBJ1-6	-	TRBV27	ASGAPAAGLHPLH
TRBJ2-5	-	TRBV30	AWAGDYQTRETQY
TRBJ2-7	once	TRBV5-7	ASSLSRGPVSEQY